Included here is one T cell receptor beta chain sequence, with context. The method was immunoSEQ multiplex PCR; TCRdb's version includes in-frame clones alone and lacks a portion of them. The sample consists of around 350,000 clones, about 92% of them appearing once. CDR3 size: 16 residues. Germline V lookup: CDR1 PRHDT, CDR2 FYEKMQ (reference sequence). V was trimmed by 7 bases and J by 5 bases, leaving 20 bases between them. The data were obtained in a study of Ad26.COV2.S vaccination and SARS-CoV-2 variants. The source material was peripheral blood, sampled after recovery from COVID-19. The origin of this receptor is a human donor who had recovered from COVID-19. V usage is TRBV13 and J usage is TRBJ2-2; D could derive from TRBD1 or TRBD2 (5 bases each). Here the CDR3 DNA reads TGTGCCAGCAACTCGAGGGGCTTTACTAGTACCGGGGAGCTGTTTTTT. It is translated as CASNSRGFTSTGELFF. Looking up the rest from reference TRBV13 and TRBJ2-2 gives the full variable domain: AAGVIQSPRHLIKEKRETATLKCYPIPRHDTVYWYQQGPGQDPQFLISFYEKMQSDKGSIPDRFSAQQFSDYHSELNMSSLELGDSALYFCASNSRGFTSTGELFFGEGSRLTVL.